This is a list of T cell receptor beta chains from one sample in a study of shared clonotypes between healthy human individuals. Profiling relied on immunoSEQ multiplex PCR, and the TCRdb table lists in-frame clones only, not all of them. Of some 2.4 million clones listed, 93% were seen once; the top ten hold roughly 0.36%. Material for sequencing was naive CD4+ T cells from PBMCs. The receptors originated from a man younger than 30 in good health. Some clones in this sample may be carry-over from other donors' samples. Each CDR3 is given with its conserved first and last residue. Fields, in order: clone size, D gene, V gene, J gene, CDR3 DNA, CDR3 protein. A D gene is named only where the DNA matches it firmly. Not every row has a clone size; where given, it reads once, few, many or a size class.

clone_size: -
d_call: -
v_call: TRBV5-1
j_call: TRBJ1-1
cdr3_nt: TGCGCCAGCAGCCAAGGGGGCACTGAAGCTTTCTTT
cdr3_aa: CASSQGGTEAFF

clone_size: -
d_call: -
v_call: TRBV15
j_call: TRBJ2-7
cdr3_nt: TGTGCCACCAGCGCCCTAACCGTGGGGTACGAGCAGTACTTC
cdr3_aa: CATSALTVGYEQYF

clone_size: -
d_call: -
v_call: TRBV28
j_call: TRBJ2-7
cdr3_nt: TGTGCCAGCGGAGCCTCAGTTTCCTACGATGCGTACTTC
cdr3_aa: CASGASVSYDAYF

clone_size: -
d_call: -
v_call: TRBV18
j_call: TRBJ1-1
cdr3_nt: TGTGCCAGCTCACCAGGACAGACGAACACTGAAGCTTTCTTT
cdr3_aa: CASSPGQTNTEAFF

clone_size: -
d_call: -
v_call: TRBV2
j_call: TRBJ1-2
cdr3_nt: TGTGCCAGCAGCTCCGTGGGGGGCAACTATGGCTACACCTTC
cdr3_aa: CASSSVGGNYGYTF

clone_size: -
d_call: -
v_call: TRBV7-9
j_call: TRBJ1-6
cdr3_nt: TGTGCCAGCAGCGTCGGGGAAGATTCACCCCTCCACTTT
cdr3_aa: CASSVGEDSPLHF

clone_size: -
d_call: TRBD1
v_call: TRBV4-3
j_call: TRBJ2-7
cdr3_nt: TGCGCCAGCAGCCAAGGGCAGGGGGCGGTCGAGCAGTACTTC
cdr3_aa: CASSQGQGAVEQYF

clone_size: -
d_call: TRBD2
v_call: TRBV9
j_call: TRBJ2-1
cdr3_nt: TGTGCCAGCAGCGCCGGGACTAGCGGGAGTAGGGGTGAGCAGTTCTTC
cdr3_aa: CASSAGTSGSRGEQFF

clone_size: few
d_call: -
v_call: TRBV6-6
j_call: TRBJ1-1
cdr3_nt: TGTGCCAGCAGTTACGTGGGCAGGGAGTTTTTCTTT
cdr3_aa: CASSYVGREFFF

clone_size: -
d_call: -
v_call: TRBV27
j_call: TRBJ1-5
cdr3_nt: TGTGCCAGCAGTCCAAAAACAGTTAGCAATCAGCCCCAGCATTTT
cdr3_aa: CASSPKTVSNQPQHF

clone_size: -
d_call: -
v_call: TRBV11-2
j_call: TRBJ1-5
cdr3_nt: TGTGCCAGCAGCTTAGATCGCCGTCAGCCCCAGCATTTT
cdr3_aa: CASSLDRRQPQHF

clone_size: -
d_call: -
v_call: TRBV18
j_call: TRBJ2-7
cdr3_nt: TGTGCCAGCTCACCGCGAGCAGGTGCCTCCTACGAGCAGTACTTC
cdr3_aa: CASSPRAGASYEQYF

clone_size: -
d_call: -
v_call: TRBV5-4
j_call: TRBJ2-1
cdr3_nt: TGTGCCAGCAGGTCGGGACTGACCTCCTACAATGAGCAGTTCTTC
cdr3_aa: CASRSGLTSYNEQFF

clone_size: -
d_call: TRBD1
v_call: TRBV15
j_call: TRBJ1-5
cdr3_nt: TGTGCCACCCAAGACAGGGGTAATCAGCCCCAGCATTTT
cdr3_aa: CATQDRGNQPQHF

clone_size: -
d_call: -
v_call: TRBV21-1
j_call: TRBJ1-3
cdr3_nt: TGTGCCAGCAGCAAAGGGAAGGTCCCCTCTGGAAACACCATATATTTT
cdr3_aa: CASSKGKVPSGNTIYF

clone_size: -
d_call: -
v_call: TRBV19
j_call: TRBJ2-5
cdr3_nt: TGTGCCAGTAGTCTGCTCTTGGAGGGCCAAGAGACCCAGTACTTC
cdr3_aa: CASSLLLEGQETQYF

clone_size: -
d_call: TRBD1
v_call: TRBV18
j_call: TRBJ1-2
cdr3_nt: TGTGCCAGCTCCCCTGCGGGACAGGGAAACTATGGCTACACCTTC
cdr3_aa: CASSPAGQGNYGYTF

clone_size: few
d_call: -
v_call: TRBV2
j_call: TRBJ1-2
cdr3_nt: TGTGCCAGCAGTGATCAGATCTATGGCTACACCTTC
cdr3_aa: CASSDQIYGYTF

clone_size: -
d_call: -
v_call: TRBV5-6
j_call: TRBJ1-4
cdr3_nt: TGTGCCAGCAGCTTTAGGAGGGTTAGTGAAAAACTGTTTTTT
cdr3_aa: CASSFRRVSEKLFF

clone_size: -
d_call: -
v_call: TRBV15
j_call: TRBJ1-1
cdr3_nt: TGTGCCACCAGCAGGGGGTCAGGGGTCTACACTGAAGCTTTCTTT
cdr3_aa: CATSRGSGVYTEAFF

clone_size: -
d_call: -
v_call: TRBV29-1
j_call: TRBJ2-7
cdr3_nt: TGCAGCGTTTCTCGGGACGGCTACGAGCAGTACTTC
cdr3_aa: CSVSRDGYEQYF

clone_size: -
d_call: -
v_call: TRBV4-3
j_call: TRBJ2-3
cdr3_nt: TGCGCCAGCAGCCGCGAACTGGGTGATACGCAGTATTTT
cdr3_aa: CASSRELGDTQYF

clone_size: -
d_call: -
v_call: TRBV5-4
j_call: TRBJ2-5
cdr3_nt: TGTGCCAGCAGCCCGGGCCCTACGGGCCAAGAGACCCAGTACTTC
cdr3_aa: CASSPGPTGQETQYF

clone_size: -
d_call: -
v_call: TRBV7-9
j_call: TRBJ2-3
cdr3_nt: TGTGCCAGCAGCTCCGGGACTCGAAATTTT
cdr3_aa: CASSSGTRNF

clone_size: -
d_call: TRBD2
v_call: TRBV5-4
j_call: TRBJ2-5
cdr3_nt: TGTGCCAGCAGCTTCGGGGCGGGAGTGGCGGAGACCCAGTACTTC
cdr3_aa: CASSFGAGVAETQYF

clone_size: -
d_call: -
v_call: TRBV29-1
j_call: TRBJ2-2
cdr3_nt: TGCAGCGTTGAGGTCGGGATGAACACCGGGGAGCTGTTTTTT
cdr3_aa: CSVEVGMNTGELFF

clone_size: -
d_call: -
v_call: TRBV20-1
j_call: TRBJ1-4
cdr3_nt: TGCAGTGTCCCAGGGCGGGACCGGAGAGTTTTT
cdr3_aa: CSVPGRDRRVF

clone_size: -
d_call: TRBD1
v_call: TRBV29-1
j_call: TRBJ1-5
cdr3_nt: TGCAGCGTTGGATCAGACAGGGGAAATCAGCCCCAGCATTTT
cdr3_aa: CSVGSDRGNQPQHF

clone_size: -
d_call: -
v_call: TRBV18
j_call: TRBJ1-1
cdr3_nt: TGTGCCAGCTCACAGGGAAGGAACACTGAAGCTTTCTTT
cdr3_aa: CASSQGRNTEAFF

clone_size: -
d_call: -
v_call: TRBV9
j_call: TRBJ1-3
cdr3_nt: TGTGCCAGCAGCGTAGCGTCAGGTGGAAACACCATATATTTT
cdr3_aa: CASSVASGGNTIYF

clone_size: once
d_call: -
v_call: TRBV19
j_call: TRBJ1-1
cdr3_nt: TGTGCCAGTAGCTTCAGCGGGACACTTCACACTGAAGCTTTCTTT
cdr3_aa: CASSFSGTLHTEAFF

clone_size: once
d_call: -
v_call: TRBV6-1
j_call: TRBJ2-5
cdr3_nt: TGTGCCAGCAGTGAAAGAAACTTAAGAGGAGGGGAGACCCAGTACTTC
cdr3_aa: CASSERNLRGGETQYF

clone_size: -
d_call: TRBD1
v_call: TRBV28
j_call: TRBJ1-3
cdr3_nt: TGTGCCAGCATTCCCAGGACGGGGACAGGGGGCTCTGGAAACACCATATATTTT
cdr3_aa: CASIPRTGTGGSGNTIYF

clone_size: -
d_call: -
v_call: TRBV10-3
j_call: TRBJ1-2
cdr3_nt: TGTGCCATCGGACAGCTGGAACTCACCTTC
cdr3_aa: CAIGQLELTF

clone_size: -
d_call: -
v_call: TRBV4-2
j_call: TRBJ1-6
cdr3_nt: TGTGCCAGCAGCCAAGGACAGAGGGACGCTGGTAATTCACCCCTCCACTTT
cdr3_aa: CASSQGQRDAGNSPLHF

clone_size: -
d_call: -
v_call: TRBV2
j_call: TRBJ2-7
cdr3_nt: TGTGCCAGCAGTGACCGAAGCCCCTCTCGGGAGCAGTACTTC
cdr3_aa: CASSDRSPSREQYF

clone_size: -
d_call: TRBD1
v_call: TRBV19
j_call: TRBJ1-2
cdr3_nt: TGTGCCAGTAGTCCCGGCCCGGACAGGGCTGTGGTAGGCTACACCTTC
cdr3_aa: CASSPGPDRAVVGYTF

clone_size: -
d_call: TRBD2
v_call: TRBV28
j_call: TRBJ2-5
cdr3_nt: TGTGCCAGCAGCCCCACTAGCGGGAGAAAGACCCAGTACTTC
cdr3_aa: CASSPTSGRKTQYF

clone_size: -
d_call: -
v_call: TRBV6-4
j_call: TRBJ1-5
cdr3_nt: TGTGCCAGCAGTGAAGACAGGAATCAGCCCCAGCATTTT
cdr3_aa: CASSEDRNQPQHF

clone_size: -
d_call: TRBD2
v_call: TRBV5-6
j_call: TRBJ2-1
cdr3_nt: TGTGCCAGCAGTAAAAGGACTAGCGGGTCCAATGAGCAGTTCTTC
cdr3_aa: CASSKRTSGSNEQFF

clone_size: -
d_call: -
v_call: TRBV4-1
j_call: TRBJ1-4
cdr3_nt: TGCGCCAGCAGCCAGACAGACAGGAATGAAAAACTGTTTTTT
cdr3_aa: CASSQTDRNEKLFF

clone_size: -
d_call: TRBD1
v_call: TRBV7-2
j_call: TRBJ1-2
cdr3_nt: TGTGCCAGCAGCCCGGGACAGGGGAGAGGCTACACCTTC
cdr3_aa: CASSPGQGRGYTF

clone_size: -
d_call: TRBD2
v_call: TRBV28
j_call: TRBJ2-7
cdr3_nt: TGTGCCAGCAGTACGTTAGCGGGATCGAACGAGCAGTACTTC
cdr3_aa: CASSTLAGSNEQYF

clone_size: -
d_call: -
v_call: TRBV2
j_call: TRBJ2-7
cdr3_nt: TGTGCCAGCAGGGGGGACTTACTCGGGGAGCAGTACTTC
cdr3_aa: CASRGDLLGEQYF

clone_size: -
d_call: TRBD1
v_call: TRBV29-1
j_call: TRBJ2-1
cdr3_nt: TGCAGCGTGATAACCCAGGGGGCTAAGTCCTACAATGAGCAGTTCTTC
cdr3_aa: CSVITQGAKSYNEQFF

clone_size: -
d_call: -
v_call: TRBV6-1
j_call: TRBJ2-7
cdr3_nt: TGTGCCAGCAGTCCCACCCTCTACGAGCAGTACTTC
cdr3_aa: CASSPTLYEQYF

clone_size: -
d_call: TRBD1
v_call: TRBV25-1
j_call: TRBJ2-5
cdr3_nt: TGTGCCAGCAGCCCCAGACAGGGGCCGCGGGAGACCCAGTACTTC
cdr3_aa: CASSPRQGPRETQYF

clone_size: -
d_call: -
v_call: TRBV29-1
j_call: TRBJ2-3
cdr3_nt: TGCAGCAGTGGAGAGGGAGATACGCAGTATTTT
cdr3_aa: CSSGEGDTQYF

clone_size: -
d_call: -
v_call: TRBV7-9
j_call: TRBJ1-1
cdr3_nt: TGTGCCAGCAGCTTACTAGCCCAGGTTAAGGCTGAAGCTTTCTTT
cdr3_aa: CASSLLAQVKAEAFF

clone_size: once
d_call: -
v_call: TRBV19
j_call: TRBJ1-1
cdr3_nt: TGTGCCAGTATCCGACAGAACACTGAAGCTTTCTTT
cdr3_aa: CASIRQNTEAFF

clone_size: -
d_call: -
v_call: TRBV6-5
j_call: TRBJ1-1
cdr3_nt: TGTGCCAGCAGTTCGTGGGACACTGAAGCTTTCTTT
cdr3_aa: CASSSWDTEAFF

clone_size: -
d_call: -
v_call: TRBV18
j_call: TRBJ1-2
cdr3_nt: TGTGCCAGCTCACAAACGTGGGTATCCGGCTACACCTTC
cdr3_aa: CASSQTWVSGYTF

clone_size: -
d_call: TRBD1
v_call: TRBV15
j_call: TRBJ1-3
cdr3_nt: TGTGCCACCAGCAGAGCCCGAACAACAGGGGCGGGTGGAAACACCATATATTTT
cdr3_aa: CATSRARTTGAGGNTIYF

clone_size: -
d_call: TRBD2
v_call: TRBV2
j_call: TRBJ2-1
cdr3_nt: TGTGCCAGCAGTGAAGCTAGCGGGAGCCCCTACAATGAGCAGTTCTTC
cdr3_aa: CASSEASGSPYNEQFF